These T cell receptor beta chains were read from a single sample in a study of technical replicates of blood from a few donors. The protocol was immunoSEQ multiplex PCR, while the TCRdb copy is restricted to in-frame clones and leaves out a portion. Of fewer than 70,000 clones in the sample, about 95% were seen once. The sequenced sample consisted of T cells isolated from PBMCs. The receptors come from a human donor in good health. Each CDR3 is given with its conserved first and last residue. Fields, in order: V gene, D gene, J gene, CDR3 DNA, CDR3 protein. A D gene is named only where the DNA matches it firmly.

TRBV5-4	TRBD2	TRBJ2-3	TGTGCCAGCAGCTTAAGAGCGGGGGGTACAGATACGCAGTATTTT	CASSLRAGGTDTQYF
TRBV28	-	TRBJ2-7	TGTGCCAGCAGTTTCGACGGGAAAGAGTACTTC	CASSFDGKEYF
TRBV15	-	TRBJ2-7	TGTGCCACCAGCAGAGTGGCCCCCTACGAGCAGTACTTC	CATSRVAPYEQYF
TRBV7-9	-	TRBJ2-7	TGTGCCAGCAGCTCCCCCAGAGGGGGGGCCGGGCAGGACGAGCAGTACTTC	CASSSPRGGAGQDEQYF
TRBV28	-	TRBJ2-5	TGTGCCAGCAGTGCCAGGGTGGAGACCCAGTACTTC	CASSARVETQYF
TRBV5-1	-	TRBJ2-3	TGCGCCAGCAGCTTGACCCGGACTACCTCCACAGATACGCAGTATTTT	CASSLTRTTSTDTQYF
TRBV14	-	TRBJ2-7	TGTGCCAGCAGCCATGGACAGTTCTCCTACGAGCAGTACTTC	CASSHGQFSYEQYF
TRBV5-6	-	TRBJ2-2	TGTGCCAGCAGCTTGGAAGGGGGGGGCACCGGGGAGCTGTTTTTT	CASSLEGGGTGELFF
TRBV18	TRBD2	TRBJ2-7	TGTGCCAGCTCAGAAACACTAGCGGGAGTGGATGAGCAGTACTTC	CASSETLAGVDEQYF
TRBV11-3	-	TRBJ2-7	TGTGCCAGCAGCTTATTCGGGTCCAACTACGAGCAGTACTTC	CASSLFGSNYEQYF
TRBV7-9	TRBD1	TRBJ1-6	TGTGCCAGCAGCCACACCCGGACAGGGACAGGCTGGACCCTCCACTTT	CASSHTRTGTGWTLHF
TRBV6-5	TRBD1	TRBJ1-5	TGTGCCAGCAGTCACAGGGGTGTCAATCAGCCCCAGCATTTT	CASSHRGVNQPQHF
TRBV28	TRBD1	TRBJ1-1	TGTGCCAGCAGGGGGACAGAGGGTAACACTGAAGCTTTCTTT	CASRGTEGNTEAFF
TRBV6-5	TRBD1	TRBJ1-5	TGTGCCAGCAGTCGTACTACAGGGGCAATACAGCCCCAGCATTTT	CASSRTTGAIQPQHF
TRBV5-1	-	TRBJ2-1	TGCGCCAGCAGCTTGGCGTTAGCGAGCTACAATGAGCAGTTCTTC	CASSLALASYNEQFF
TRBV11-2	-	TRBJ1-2	TGTGCCAGCAGCCCCCAATCGGGGGGGCGCAGGTACTATGGCTACACCTTC	CASSPQSGGRRYYGYTF
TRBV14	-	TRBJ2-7	TGTGCCAGCAGCCAAGCGCGGAACTACGAGCAGTACTTC	CASSQARNYEQYF
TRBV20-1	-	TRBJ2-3	TGCAGTGCGACAAGCACAGATACGCAGTATTTT	CSATSTDTQYF
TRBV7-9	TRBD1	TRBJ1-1	TGTGCCAGCAGCTCGACCGGGACAGGGGGCTTCCACCAGCGGGCTGAAGCTTTCTTT	CASSSTGTGGFHQRAEAFF
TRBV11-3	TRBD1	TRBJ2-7	TGTGCCAGCGGACAGGGGATTAGTTACGAGCAGTACTTC	CASGQGISYEQYF